This TCR beta chain was captured by sequencing in a study of T cell responses to AZD1222 COVID-19 vaccine. About the study: Analysis merged second doses at about 4 or about 12 weeks.

This clone was observed once. Its antigen is still unknown. TCRdb's table, derived via immunoSEQ multiplex PCR, lists solely in-frame clones and lacks some. Among about 130,000 clones, 94% were seen once, and the ten largest hold around 7%. Looked up from germline, CDR1 is LGHDT and CDR2 is YNNKEL (reference sequence). The V gene lost 6 bases and the J gene lost 0 bases, with 6 bases spanning the gap. CDR3 length: 14 amino acids. Study-level findings and limits: Only a handful of AZD1222 recipients, several in all, had baseline seropositivity. Targets within unmutated variant regions were reportedly found for nearly half of spike-specific TCRs. Sampled repertoires all dated from after the peak T cell response.

The sequences come from peripheral blood, collected on day 0 of AZD1222 vaccination. The receptor's source is an adult in good health. The chain joins TRBV3-1 (or the pseudogene TRBV3-2) to TRBJ2-6; D gene unclear. The CDR3 DNA reads as TGTGCCAGCAGACCCTACTCTGGGGCCAACGTCCTGACTTTC. It codes for CASRPYSGANVLTF.